This is a list of T cell receptor beta chains from one sample in a study of blood T cells in healthy people across ages. One entry per CDR3 protein results from TCRdb running MiXCR on the 5' RACE reads. Of about 770,000 distinct CDR3 sequences in the sample, 40% to 50% are singletons; the top ten hold nearly 20%. Specimen: blood. All receptors come from a man aged 55 to 69 in good health. The CDR3 runs from the conserved cysteine through the conserved F or W. The order of the fields is clone size, D gene, J gene, V gene, CDR3 protein, CDR3 DNA. The D gene is left open where the match is weak. Size is omitted from some rows. Given values are once, few, many or a class for expanded clones.

clone_size: few; d_call: .; j_call: TRBJ2-7; v_call: TRBV2; cdr3_aa: CASNSGGYEQYF; cdr3_nt: TGTGCCAGCAACTCCGGTGGTTACGAGCAGTACTTC
clone_size: .; d_call: .; j_call: TRBJ2-1; v_call: TRBV2; cdr3_aa: CASSVDSPNEQFF; cdr3_nt: TGTGCCAGCAGTGTCGACAGCCCCAATGAGCAGTTCTTC
clone_size: .; d_call: TRBD2; j_call: TRBJ2-2; v_call: TRBV4-3; cdr3_aa: CASSQGGLAGGSPGELFF; cdr3_nt: TGCGCCAGCAGCCAAGGCGGACTAGCGGGGGGCTCGCCCGGGGAGCTGTTTTTT
clone_size: .; d_call: .; j_call: TRBJ2-5; v_call: TRBV7-9; cdr3_aa: CASSLPTGSRWEQYF; cdr3_nt: TGTGCCAGCAGCTTACCAACAGGGTCCCGTTGGGAGCAGTACTTC
clone_size: .; d_call: TRBD2; j_call: TRBJ2-1; v_call: TRBV4-3; cdr3_aa: CASSPEAGSSYNEQFF; cdr3_nt: TGCGCCAGCAGCCCGGAAGCGGGGAGCTCCTACAATGAGCAGTTCTTC
clone_size: few; d_call: .; j_call: TRBJ2-5; v_call: TRBV28; cdr3_aa: CASSLVGTPGRETQYF; cdr3_nt: TGTGCCAGCAGTTTGGTAGGAACTCCGGGAAGGGAGACCCAGTACTTC
clone_size: few; d_call: .; j_call: TRBJ1-1; v_call: TRBV19; cdr3_aa: CASSMDMRTLNTEAFF; cdr3_nt: TGTGCCAGTAGTATGGACATGAGAACGTTGAACACTGAAGCTTTCTTT
clone_size: .; d_call: TRBD2; j_call: TRBJ2-5; v_call: TRBV27; cdr3_aa: CASSPGLASNEQYF; cdr3_nt: TGTGCCAGCAGTCCGGGACTAGCATCTAATGAGCAGTACTTC
clone_size: few; d_call: TRBD2; j_call: TRBJ2-5; v_call: TRBV5-1; cdr3_aa: CASSTEVLREGETQYF; cdr3_nt: TGCGCCAGCAGCACCGAGGTCTTGCGGGAGGGGGAGACCCAGTACTTC
clone_size: .; d_call: .; j_call: TRBJ1-5; v_call: TRBV7-2; cdr3_aa: CASSPGQPSNQPQHF; cdr3_nt: TGTGCCAGCAGCCCCGGACAGCCTAGCAATCAGCCCCAGCATTTT
clone_size: .; d_call: .; j_call: TRBJ1-2; v_call: TRBV12-3/TRBV12-4; cdr3_aa: CASSFFPLDLPKDGYTF; cdr3_nt: TGTGCCAGCAGTTTTTTCCCGCTGGACTTACCTAAGGATGGCTACACCTTC
clone_size: .; d_call: .; j_call: TRBJ1-2; v_call: TRBV2; cdr3_aa: CASSEAQGYTF; cdr3_nt: TGTGCCAGCAGTGAAGCGCAAGGCTACACCTTC
clone_size: few; d_call: .; j_call: TRBJ2-5; v_call: TRBV7-2; cdr3_aa: CASSSPLGEETQYF; cdr3_nt: TGTGCCAGCAGCTCACCCCTTGGGGAAGAGACCCAGTACTTC
clone_size: .; d_call: .; j_call: TRBJ1-2; v_call: TRBV4-3; cdr3_aa: CASSQDRVWAYGYTF; cdr3_nt: TGCGCCAGCAGCCAAGATAGGGTCTGGGCTTATGGCTACACCTTC
clone_size: once; d_call: TRBD2; j_call: TRBJ2-7; v_call: TRBV7-2; cdr3_aa: CASSFELAGHEQYF; cdr3_nt: TGTGCCAGCAGCTTTGAACTAGCGGGGCACGAGCAGTACTTC
clone_size: .; d_call: .; j_call: TRBJ2-1; v_call: TRBV5-1; cdr3_aa: CASSSAVQYSEQFF; cdr3_nt: TGCGCCAGCAGCTCAGCCGTACAATATAGTGAGCAGTTCTTC
clone_size: .; d_call: TRBD1; j_call: TRBJ1-6; v_call: TRBV9; cdr3_aa: CASGQGERAPLHF; cdr3_nt: TGTGCCAGTGGACAGGGTGAACGGGCACCCCTCCACTTT
clone_size: .; d_call: .; j_call: TRBJ1-2; v_call: TRBV5-5; cdr3_aa: CASSLALYPNYGYTF; cdr3_nt: TGTGCCAGCAGCTTGGCCTTATACCCGAACTATGGCTACACCTTC
clone_size: .; d_call: .; j_call: TRBJ2-2; v_call: TRBV12-3/TRBV12-4; cdr3_aa: CASRRGSANTGELFF; cdr3_nt: TGTGCCAGCAGAAGGGGCTCAGCGAACACCGGGGAGCTGTTTTTT
clone_size: .; d_call: .; j_call: TRBJ1-1; v_call: TRBV5-6; cdr3_aa: CASSLGPRGNTEAFF; cdr3_nt: TGTGCCAGCAGCTTGGGTCCCCGGGGGAACACTGAAGCTTTCTTT
clone_size: few; d_call: TRBD1; j_call: TRBJ1-2; v_call: TRBV20-1; cdr3_aa: CSARDRGPIGYTF; cdr3_nt: TGCAGTGCTAGGGACAGGGGGCCGATTGGCTACACCTTC
clone_size: few; d_call: TRBD2; j_call: TRBJ2-5; v_call: TRBV7-2; cdr3_aa: CASRPQLAGQSHEETQYF; cdr3_nt: TGTGCCAGCAGGCCCCAACTAGCGGGGCAATCACACGAAGAGACCCAGTACTTC